A selection of T cell receptor beta chains follows, all from one sample in a study of cytomegalovirus exposure and HLA in healthy donors. The assay was immunoSEQ multiplex PCR, and TCRdb's table has in-frame clones only and misses some. The sample yields under 200,000 clones, about 80% seen once. The sequenced material came from PBMCs. These receptors came from a man younger than 45 in good health and CMV-seronegative. Both conserved end residues are part of each CDR3. Fields, in order: clone size, CDR3 length, J gene, D gene, V gene, CDR3 DNA, CDR3 protein. The D gene is left open where the match is weak. Clone size, where shown, is once, few, many, or a class for clones that have expanded.

clone size: .; CDR3 length: 16; J gene: TRBJ2-5; D gene: TRBD2; V gene: TRBV4-2; CDR3 DNA: TGTGCCAGCAGCCCACGGCCGGGACTAGCCTTGGAGACCCAGTACTTC; CDR3 protein: CASSPRPGLALETQYF
clone size: .; CDR3 length: 16; J gene: TRBJ2-2; D gene: .; V gene: TRBV19; CDR3 DNA: TGTGCCAGTAGTATTGGCGGGTTTGGAGTCGCCGGGGAGCTGTTTTTT; CDR3 protein: CASSIGGFGVAGELFF
clone size: .; CDR3 length: 14; J gene: TRBJ1-6; D gene: .; V gene: TRBV4-1; CDR3 DNA: TGCGCCAGCAGCCAAGGGACAGATAATTCACCCCTCCACTTT; CDR3 protein: CASSQGTDNSPLHF
clone size: .; CDR3 length: 16; J gene: TRBJ1-1; D gene: TRBD1; V gene: TRBV6-6; CDR3 DNA: TGTGCCAGCAGTTCCCCACCGGGACAGGGGAACACTGAAGCTTTCTTT; CDR3 protein: CASSSPPGQGNTEAFF
clone size: .; CDR3 length: 16; J gene: TRBJ2-7; D gene: TRBD1; V gene: TRBV5-6; CDR3 DNA: TGTGCCAGCAGCTTCGGGGCAGGGGGCGTGTTCTACGAGCAGTACTTC; CDR3 protein: CASSFGAGGVFYEQYF
clone size: .; CDR3 length: 15; J gene: TRBJ2-7; D gene: .; V gene: TRBV27; CDR3 DNA: TGTGCCAGCAAAGCCACCTATCAGGAACGGCACGAGCAGTACTTC; CDR3 protein: CASKATYQERHEQYF
clone size: .; CDR3 length: 16; J gene: TRBJ1-4; D gene: .; V gene: TRBV6-5; CDR3 DNA: TGTGCCAGCAGTTTCCAGAACAGGGTGACTAATGAAAAACTGTTTTTT; CDR3 protein: CASSFQNRVTNEKLFF
clone size: few; CDR3 length: 13; J gene: TRBJ1-1; D gene: .; V gene: TRBV10-1; CDR3 DNA: TGCGCCAGCTCACAGCAGCCGAACACTGAAGCTTTCTTT; CDR3 protein: CASSQQPNTEAFF
clone size: .; CDR3 length: 15; J gene: TRBJ2-7; D gene: TRBD2; V gene: TRBV6-5; CDR3 DNA: TGTGCCAGCAGTTACCTCCCCCCCGGGGGAGGGGAGCAGTACTTC; CDR3 protein: CASSYLPPGGGEQYF
clone size: .; CDR3 length: 15; J gene: TRBJ1-1; D gene: .; V gene: TRBV10-3; CDR3 DNA: TGTGCCATCAGTGACCCGGGAGGGGTGGACACTGAAGCTTTCTTT; CDR3 protein: CAISDPGGVDTEAFF
clone size: .; CDR3 length: 13; J gene: TRBJ1-1; D gene: .; V gene: TRBV5-4; CDR3 DNA: TGTGCCAGCAGCTTAGGAGTGAAAGCTGAAGCTTTCTTT; CDR3 protein: CASSLGVKAEAFF
clone size: .; CDR3 length: 14; J gene: TRBJ1-5; D gene: .; V gene: TRBV7-8; CDR3 DNA: TGTGCCAGCAGCTCTACAGGGTGGGAACAGTCCCAGCATTTT; CDR3 protein: CASSSTGWEQSQHF
clone size: few; CDR3 length: 13; J gene: TRBJ1-1; D gene: .; V gene: TRBV2; CDR3 DNA: TGTGCCAGCAGTGAAGACCCAGGGACTCGAGCTTTCTTT; CDR3 protein: CASSEDPGTRAFF
clone size: few; CDR3 length: 14; J gene: TRBJ2-2; D gene: .; V gene: TRBV4-3; CDR3 DNA: TGCGCCAGCAGTATGGGGGCCAACACCGGGGAGCTGTTTTTT; CDR3 protein: CASSMGANTGELFF
clone size: few; CDR3 length: 16; J gene: TRBJ1-5; D gene: TRBD1; V gene: TRBV7-9; CDR3 DNA: TGTGCCAGCAGCTTGGGGGACAGGGGGGGGGATCAGCCCCAGCATTTT; CDR3 protein: CASSLGDRGGDQPQHF
clone size: .; CDR3 length: 13; J gene: TRBJ2-5; D gene: .; V gene: TRBV30; CDR3 DNA: TGTGCCTGGAGCAACAGGGTTGGTGAGACCCAGTACTTC; CDR3 protein: CAWSNRVGETQYF
clone size: .; CDR3 length: 14; J gene: TRBJ1-5; D gene: .; V gene: TRBV5-1; CDR3 DNA: TGCGCCAGCAGCTTGCAGACGGGAGACGGGCCCCAGCATTTT; CDR3 protein: CASSLQTGDGPQHF
clone size: once; CDR3 length: 15; J gene: TRBJ1-4; D gene: .; V gene: TRBV5-5; CDR3 DNA: TGTGCCAGCAGCTTGGTTTCAGGGGACCGTGAAAAACTGTTTTTT; CDR3 protein: CASSLVSGDREKLFF
clone size: once; CDR3 length: 16; J gene: TRBJ2-2; D gene: .; V gene: TRBV7-9; CDR3 DNA: TGTGCCAGCACCCCGCAGGGGGGATCGAACACCGGGGAGCTGTTTTTT; CDR3 protein: CASTPQGGSNTGELFF
clone size: .; CDR3 length: 13; J gene: TRBJ1-6; D gene: TRBD1; V gene: TRBV5-4; CDR3 DNA: TGTGCCAGCACCCAGACAGGGGATTCACCCCTCCACTTT; CDR3 protein: CASTQTGDSPLHF
clone size: .; CDR3 length: 15; J gene: TRBJ1-2; D gene: .; V gene: TRBV18; CDR3 DNA: TGTGCCAGCTCACCTTTCCCGGAGCAGGGAGGAGGCTACACCTTC; CDR3 protein: CASSPFPEQGGGYTF
clone size: .; CDR3 length: 14; J gene: TRBJ1-1; D gene: .; V gene: TRBV2; CDR3 DNA: TGTGCCAGCAGTGACCTAGGGGGGAACACTGAAGCTTTCTTT; CDR3 protein: CASSDLGGNTEAFF
clone size: few; CDR3 length: 14; J gene: TRBJ1-5; D gene: TRBD1; V gene: TRBV19; CDR3 DNA: TGTGCCAGTAGCGGGACAGGTAGCAATCAGCCCCAGCATTTT; CDR3 protein: CASSGTGSNQPQHF
clone size: .; CDR3 length: 15; J gene: TRBJ1-5; D gene: .; V gene: TRBV4-1; CDR3 DNA: TGCGCCAGCAGCCCCTTGACACCGAGCAATCAGCCCCAGCATTTT; CDR3 protein: CASSPLTPSNQPQHF
clone size: .; CDR3 length: 12; J gene: TRBJ2-4; D gene: TRBD1; V gene: TRBV25-1; CDR3 DNA: TGTGCCAGCCGGACAGGGGAAAACATTCAGTACTTC; CDR3 protein: CASRTGENIQYF
clone size: .; CDR3 length: 13; J gene: TRBJ2-7; D gene: .; V gene: TRBV7-7; CDR3 DNA: TGTGCTAGCAGCTATCTCCGGGGCTACGAGCAGTACTTC; CDR3 protein: CASSYLRGYEQYF
clone size: .; CDR3 length: 14; J gene: TRBJ1-6; D gene: .; V gene: TRBV27; CDR3 DNA: TGTGCCAGCAGTCCCGTCGAGTGGAGATCACCCCTCCACTTT; CDR3 protein: CASSPVEWRSPLHF
clone size: .; CDR3 length: 15; J gene: TRBJ2-7; D gene: .; V gene: TRBV6-1; CDR3 DNA: TGTGCCAGCAGTGGACACGGGACAAACTCCTACGAGCAGTACTTC; CDR3 protein: CASSGHGTNSYEQYF
clone size: .; CDR3 length: 15; J gene: TRBJ2-1; D gene: .; V gene: TRBV10-3; CDR3 DNA: TGTGCCATCAGTGGGGCTAGCCCCGGGACTAATGAGCAGTTCTTC; CDR3 protein: CAISGASPGTNEQFF
clone size: .; CDR3 length: 14; J gene: TRBJ2-2; D gene: .; V gene: TRBV19; CDR3 DNA: TGTGCCAGTAGTACGCGACAGAACACCGGGGAGCTGTTTTTT; CDR3 protein: CASSTRQNTGELFF
clone size: once; CDR3 length: 15; J gene: TRBJ1-1; D gene: .; V gene: TRBV6-6; CDR3 DNA: TGTGCCAGCAGTTACCGTCCAAGGAGTAACACTGAAGCTTTCTTT; CDR3 protein: CASSYRPRSNTEAFF
clone size: .; CDR3 length: 14; J gene: TRBJ2-1; D gene: TRBD1; V gene: TRBV2; CDR3 DNA: TGTGCCAGCAGTGAACTCGACAGGGACAATGAGCAGTTCTTC; CDR3 protein: CASSELDRDNEQFF
clone size: .; CDR3 length: 10; J gene: TRBJ1-1; D gene: .; V gene: TRBV20-1; CDR3 DNA: TGCAGTGCTGCGGTCACTGAAGCTTTCTTT; CDR3 protein: CSAAVTEAFF
clone size: .; CDR3 length: 17; J gene: TRBJ2-5; D gene: TRBD1; V gene: TRBV11-2; CDR3 DNA: TGTGCCAGCAGCTTAGACGCAGGACAGGGATCTTGGGAGACCCAGTACTTC; CDR3 protein: CASSLDAGQGSWETQYF
clone size: few; CDR3 length: 12; J gene: TRBJ2-7; D gene: .; V gene: TRBV5-6; CDR3 DNA: TGTGCCAGCGGCCGCGGGACAGCCGAGCAGTACTTC; CDR3 protein: CASGRGTAEQYF
clone size: .; CDR3 length: 16; J gene: TRBJ1-5; D gene: TRBD1; V gene: TRBV6-6; CDR3 DNA: TGTGCCAGCAGACCCGACAGGGCCTTTAGCAATCAGCCCCAGCATTTT; CDR3 protein: CASRPDRAFSNQPQHF
clone size: once; CDR3 length: 17; J gene: TRBJ1-4; D gene: TRBD1; V gene: TRBV19; CDR3 DNA: TGTGCCAGTAGATGGGGACAGGGGGTCCTCGGGAGTGAAAAACTGTTTTTT; CDR3 protein: CASRWGQGVLGSEKLFF
clone size: once; CDR3 length: 15; J gene: TRBJ1-5; D gene: TRBD1; V gene: TRBV27; CDR3 DNA: TGTGCCAGCAGTCCCCGGACAGGTCGAGTAGGAGCCCAGCATTTT; CDR3 protein: CASSPRTGRVGAQHF
clone size: .; CDR3 length: 15; J gene: TRBJ2-7; D gene: .; V gene: TRBV7-2; CDR3 DNA: TGTGCCAGCAGCCGCCCACCTAGCAGCTCCTACGAGCAGTACTTC; CDR3 protein: CASSRPPSSSYEQYF
clone size: .; CDR3 length: 14; J gene: TRBJ2-1; D gene: .; V gene: TRBV7-9; CDR3 DNA: TGTGCCAGCAGCTTAGGCGTCGGGAGAGCTGATCAGTTCTTC; CDR3 protein: CASSLGVGRADQFF
clone size: .; CDR3 length: 16; J gene: TRBJ2-1; D gene: .; V gene: TRBV25-1; CDR3 DNA: TGTGCCAGCAGTGAATGGGCGGACAGTTCCTACAATGAGCAGTTCTTC; CDR3 protein: CASSEWADSSYNEQFF
clone size: .; CDR3 length: 16; J gene: TRBJ2-7; D gene: .; V gene: TRBV18; CDR3 DNA: TGTGCCAGCTCACCACCGTCGGGACAAAGCTCCTACGAGCAGTACTTC; CDR3 protein: CASSPPSGQSSYEQYF
clone size: .; CDR3 length: 15; J gene: TRBJ1-1; D gene: .; V gene: TRBV7-2; CDR3 DNA: TGTGCCAGCAGCTTAGCGACGACAGGGAACACTGAAGCTTTCTTT; CDR3 protein: CASSLATTGNTEAFF
clone size: .; CDR3 length: 14; J gene: TRBJ2-1; D gene: .; V gene: TRBV2; CDR3 DNA: TGTGCCAGCTGGGCCGGGACAAGTTACAATGAGCAGTTCTTC; CDR3 protein: CASWAGTSYNEQFF
clone size: .; CDR3 length: 16; J gene: TRBJ1-4; D gene: .; V gene: TRBV5-4; CDR3 DNA: TGTGCCAGCAGTCCAAACCCGACAGGCACAAATGAAAAACTGTTTTTT; CDR3 protein: CASSPNPTGTNEKLFF
clone size: .; CDR3 length: 12; J gene: TRBJ1-1; D gene: TRBD1; V gene: TRBV5-3; CDR3 DNA: TGTGCCAGAAGCTCGGGACAGGGACAAGCTTTCTTT; CDR3 protein: CARSSGQGQAFF
clone size: .; CDR3 length: 15; J gene: TRBJ1-3; D gene: TRBD1; V gene: TRBV28; CDR3 DNA: TGTGCCAGCAGTTGGACAGGGCGCAGTGGAAACACCATATATTTT; CDR3 protein: CASSWTGRSGNTIYF
clone size: .; CDR3 length: 12; J gene: TRBJ2-1; D gene: .; V gene: TRBV28; CDR3 DNA: TGTGCCAGCTACGACAGTGACAATGAGCAGTTCTTC; CDR3 protein: CASYDSDNEQFF
clone size: .; CDR3 length: 16; J gene: TRBJ1-6; D gene: TRBD1; V gene: TRBV4-2; CDR3 DNA: TGTGCCAGCAGCAAATCAGGGGGCGACTATAATTCACCCCTCCACTTT; CDR3 protein: CASSKSGGDYNSPLHF
clone size: .; CDR3 length: 15; J gene: TRBJ2-3; D gene: .; V gene: TRBV4-3; CDR3 DNA: TGCGCCAGCAGCCAAGTGGCCCCCACCACAGATACGCAGTATTTT; CDR3 protein: CASSQVAPTTDTQYF
clone size: .; CDR3 length: 14; J gene: TRBJ1-3; D gene: .; V gene: TRBV11-2; CDR3 DNA: TGTGCCAGCACCCCCTGGAGGAACGGAAACACCATATATTTT; CDR3 protein: CASTPWRNGNTIYF
clone size: .; CDR3 length: 15; J gene: TRBJ2-1; D gene: TRBD1; V gene: TRBV4-2; CDR3 DNA: TGTGCCAGCAGCCTCCGACAGGGGGGGGACAATGAGCAGTTCTTC; CDR3 protein: CASSLRQGGDNEQFF
clone size: .; CDR3 length: 15; J gene: TRBJ2-3; D gene: .; V gene: TRBV4-3; CDR3 DNA: TGCGCCAGCAGCCAAACGGTCGGGATAACAGATACGCAGTATTTT; CDR3 protein: CASSQTVGITDTQYF
clone size: .; CDR3 length: 14; J gene: TRBJ2-7; D gene: TRBD2; V gene: TRBV9; CDR3 DNA: TGTGCCAGCAGCGTAGCTAGCGGGAACTACGAGCAGTACTTC; CDR3 protein: CASSVASGNYEQYF